These 24 T cell receptor beta chains were sequenced from one sample in a study of T cell responses to AZD1222 COVID-19 vaccine. Sequenced by immunoSEQ multiplex PCR; TCRdb stores in-frame clones only, minus some. The repertoire consists of more than 75,000 clones, with roughly 88% occurring once and the leading ten covering under 30%. The sample was peripheral blood, taken on day 0 of AZD1222 vaccination. Every receptor here comes from an adult in good health.

The rearrangement uses TRBV18 and TRBJ1-1; D perhaps matches TRBD1 (6 bases). Trimming pared 2 bases from V and 4 bases from J, leaving 11 bases between. Germline lookup yields CDR1 KGHSH and CDR2 LQKENI. The CDR3 has 14 residues. The CDR3 spells CASSPTGMGTEAFF. The CDR3 region has the DNA TGTGCCAGCTCACCAACAGGGATGGGCACTGAAGCTTTCTTT.

This sequence joins TRBV7-3 and TRBJ2-2, with 10 bases that match TRBD2. The CDR3 is 15 residues long. CDR1 and CDR2 (germline): SGHTA, FQGTGA. V trimming: 5 bases; J trimming: 7 bases; junction bases outside the gene matches: 7. CDR3 sequence: CASSTQREGDGELFF. The CDR3 DNA reads as TGTGCCAGCAGCACTCAGCGGGAGGGCGACGGGGAGCTGTTTTTT.

The rearrangement links TRBV4-1 to TRBJ1-4, with TRBD1 matching over 8 bases. CDR3 size: 17 residues. The J segment lost 6 bases and the V segment lost 4 bases, leaving 13 bases of the junction unmatched. Germline V gene lookup returns CDR1 MGHRA and CDR2 YSYEKL. The CDR3 DNA reads as TGCGCCAGCAGCCGAAACACCGTGACAGGGGTTGATGAAAAACTGTTTTTT. Encoded protein: CASSRNTVTGVDEKLFF.

The rearrangement uses TRBV7-2 and TRBJ2-1, with 9 bases matching TRBD2. Trimming cost V 5 bases and J 0 bases; bases outside gene matches: 5. This CDR3 is built from 16 residues. Germline CDR1 and CDR2: SGHTA and FQGNSA. As DNA, the CDR3 is TGTGCCAGCAGCCGGACTAGCGATAGCTCCTACAATGAGCAGTTCTTC. The encoded protein is CASSRTSDSSYNEQFF.

The chain is built from TRBV30 and TRBJ1-3, with TRBD1 as a possible D gene (5 bases). Between the trimmed V and J ends, which lost 2 bases and 0 bases, there was a span of 14 bases. The V gene's germline CDR1 is GTSNPN and CDR2 SVGIG (reference sequence). This CDR3 has 16 amino acids. The CDR3, as DNA: TGTGCCTGGAGTTTGGGGACCCGGCCCTCTGGAAACACCATATATTTT. Amino acids: CAWSLGTRPSGNTIYF.

CDR3 nucleotides: TGTGCCATCAGTGAGCAGCGAGGAATAACAGAGACCCAGTACTTC. Translating it yields CAISEQRGITETQYF. The chain carries TRBV10-3 and TRBJ2-5; D remains unclear. The V gene lost 2 bases and the J gene lost 4 bases, with 14 bases spanning the gap. CDR3 length equals 15 residues. In germline, CDR1 is ENHRY, CDR2 SYGVKD.

J is TRBJ1-5 and V is TRBV6-1, with D hard to call. CDR1 is MNHNS and CDR2 is SASEGT in the germline V gene. Trimming cost V 0 bases and J 2 bases, with 5 bases left between them. CDR3 length: 14 amino acids. The CDR3: CASSEAGGNQPQHF. In nucleotides, the CDR3 is TGTGCCAGCAGTGAAGCAGGAGGCAATCAGCCCCAGCATTTT.

The chain employs TRBV18 and TRBJ2-4; TRBD2 matches 14 bases. CDR1 is KGHSH, CDR2 LQKENI, per germline. This CDR3 comprises 22 residues. V lost 1 base to trimming and J lost 2 bases; unmatched junction nucleotides: 16. CDR3 in DNA: TGTGCCAGCTCACCACGCGAGAGATCCGGGACTAGCGGGAGTCAAACCAAAAACATTCAGTACTTC. This sequence encodes CASSPRERSGTSGSQTKNIQYF.

The rearrangement links TRBV4-3 to TRBJ2-7; D unresolved. Trimming pared 4 bases from V and 2 bases from J, leaving 18 bases between. The CDR3 has 16 residues. CDR1 is LGHNA and CDR2 is YSLEER in the germline V gene. Here the CDR3 reads CASSPSYAGTTYEQYF. The CDR3 DNA is TGCGCCAGCAGCCCTTCCTATGCCGGAACAACCTACGAGCAGTACTTC.

The chain carries TRBV14 and TRBJ2-1; weak D call: TRBD2 (5 bases). Germline V gene data show CDR1 as SGHDN and CDR2 as FVKESK. Trimming took 3 bases from V and 8 from J, leaving 17 bases between them. The CDR3 is 15 amino acids. CDR3 amino acids: CASSHPVPGIDEQFF. The CDR3, as DNA: TGTGCCAGCAGCCACCCCGTTCCCGGGATAGATGAGCAGTTCTTC.

The V and J genes are TRBV19 and TRBJ2-1; 8 bases are a match to TRBD2. V lost 4 bases to trimming and J lost 4 bases; unmatched junction nucleotides: 9. From germline, CDR1 is LNHDA and CDR2 SQIVND (reference sequence). The CDR3 is made up of 16 amino acids. CDR3 residues: CASSTWTSQYYNEQFF. CDR3 coding DNA: TGTGCCAGTAGTACGTGGACTAGCCAGTATTACAATGAGCAGTTCTTC.

This clone is a singleton in its sample. J is TRBJ1-2 and V is TRBV19; D is perhaps TRBD1 (5 bases). CDR1 LNHDA and CDR2 SQIVND come from the germline V gene (reference sequence). The CDR3 covers 12 residues. V lost 6 bases, J lost 8 bases, and 13 bases lay in between. This chain's CDR3 is CASRDQGTGYTF. CDR3 nucleotide sequence: TGTGCCAGTAGGGACCAGGGCACCGGCTACACCTTC.

The chain uses TRBV16 and TRBJ1-5; D perhaps matches TRBD1 (6 bases). Trimming left V 0 bases short and J 8 bases short, with 14 bases between. The CDR3 contains 15 residues. Germline CDR1 KGHSY, CDR2 FQNENV. This chain's CDR3 is CASSQSSGASEPQHF. The DNA for the CDR3 is TGTGCCAGCAGCCAATCGTCGGGGGCAAGTGAGCCCCAGCATTTT.

This rearrangement joins TRBV6-2 or TRBV6-3 to TRBJ1-5; 9 nucleotides match TRBD1. The J segment lost 3 bases and the V segment lost 0 bases, leaving 6 bases of the junction unmatched. This CDR3 region has 17 residues. CDR1 is MNHEY and CDR2 is SVGEGT in the germline V gene. CDR3 protein: CASSYSEDRGPNQPQHF. The CDR3 nucleotides read TGTGCCAGCAGTTACTCAGAGGACAGGGGCCCCAATCAGCCCCAGCATTTT.

This rearrangement joins TRBV29-1 to TRBJ1-1; 9 bases align to TRBD1. Germline assignment: CDR1 SQVTM and CDR2 ANQGSEA. J was trimmed by 2 bases and V by 5 bases; bases with no gene match: 3. The CDR3 is 13 amino acids. Here the CDR3 reads CSVLTGGNTEAFF. DNA of the CDR3: TGCAGCGTTTTGACAGGGGGAAACACTGAAGCTTTCTTT.

This clone was found once. This rearrangement joins TRBV9 to TRBJ1-1; tentative D call: TRBD1 (5 bases). Germline V gene data show CDR1 as SGDLS and CDR2 as YYNGEE. The CDR3 runs 15 residues. V dropped 0 bases and J dropped 4 bases, with 13 bases sitting between them. CDR3 residues: CASSVGAGLFTEAFF. CDR3 in DNA: TGTGCCAGCAGCGTAGGAGCGGGGCTGTTCACTGAAGCTTTCTTT.

This chain connects TRBV30 to TRBJ1-2; no clear D gene. CDR1 and CDR2 (germline): GTSNPN, SVGIG (reference sequence). The ends were cut back, 0 bases at V and 4 bases at J, with 15 bases in the middle. There are 15 residues in the CDR3. The CDR3: CAWSVGRAHSYGYTF. In nucleotides, the CDR3 is TGTGCCTGGAGTGTAGGGAGGGCCCACTCCTATGGCTACACCTTC.

The rearrangement links TRBV19 to TRBJ2-2; D unresolved. The V gene's germline CDR1 is LNHDA and CDR2 SQIVND (reference sequence). V was clipped by 6 bases and J by 4 bases, with 18 bases between them. There are 16 residues in the CDR3. The CDR3 is CASSPQANLGTGELFF. CDR3 DNA sequence: TGTGCCAGTAGCCCCCAAGCAAACCTAGGCACCGGGGAGCTGTTTTTT.

The V call is TRBV6-5, the J call TRBJ2-1; 10 bases match TRBD2. The trim removed 2 bases at V and 4 bases at J, leaving 5 bases unmatched. Germline V lookup: CDR1 MNHEY, CDR2 SVGAGI. This CDR3 has 16 residues. The CDR3 region has the DNA TGTGCCAGCAGTTACACGGCTAGCGGGAGTTACAATGAGCAGTTCTTC. The encoded protein is CASSYTASGSYNEQFF.

The V gene is TRBV7-2, the J gene TRBJ2-2; 8 positions match TRBD1. The CDR3 spans 16 residues. Germline CDR1 and CDR2: SGHTA and FQGNSA. Trimming at V came to 5 bases and at J to 5 bases, leaving 10 bases not matched to a gene. The CDR3: CASSHRQGAGTGELFF. The CDR3 region has the DNA TGTGCCAGCAGCCACCGGCAGGGGGCAGGAACCGGGGAGCTGTTTTTT.

The V gene is TRBV5-8, the J gene TRBJ2-7; D call uncertain. V was trimmed by 0 bases and J by 4 bases, leaving 14 bases between them. CDR3 size: 15 residues. Germline V gene sequence: CDR1 SGHTS, CDR2 YDEGEE. This chain's CDR3 is CASSLAGLGSYEQYF. CDR3 DNA sequence: TGTGCCAGCAGCTTGGCCGGGTTAGGCTCATACGAGCAGTACTTC.

The rearrangement joins TRBV2 to TRBJ1-2, with 8 bases fitting TRBD1. Per the germline V gene, CDR1 is SNHLY and CDR2 is FYNNEI. Trimming cost V 4 bases and J 6 bases; bases outside gene matches: 10. The CDR3 runs to 15 residues. The chain's CDR3 is CASSGGLGQANGYTF. The DNA of the CDR3 is TGTGCCAGCAGTGGGGGGTTGGGACAGGCGAATGGCTACACCTTC. Using reference TRBV2 and TRBJ1-2 for the parts outside the CDR3, the full variable domain is EPEVTQTPSHQVTQMGQEVILRCVPISNHLYFYWYRQILGQKVEFLVSFYNNEISEKSEIFDDQFSVERPDGSNFTLKIRSTKLEDSAMYFCASSGGLGQANGYTFGSGTRLTVV.

The rearrangement uses TRBV6-4 and TRBJ1-1, with D possibly being TRBD1 (5 bases). The CDR3 sequence is 13 residues long. CDR1 and CDR2 (germline): MRHNA, SNTAGT. Between the trimmed V and J ends, which lost 4 bases and 1 base, there was a span of 7 bases. For the CDR3, the DNA is TGTGCCAGCAGTGTTCAGGGGAACACTGAAGCTTTCTTT. Amino acids: CASSVQGNTEAFF.

This chain uses TRBV5-4 with TRBJ2-2; 7 nucleotides match TRBD1. J gave up 6 bases and V 0 bases, and 8 bases lay outside the gene matches. Germline V gene data show CDR1 as SGHNT and CDR2 as YYREEE (reference sequence). The CDR3 is made up of 16 amino acids. The CDR3 loop reads CASSLDRGRSAGELFF. The CDR3 nucleotides are TGTGCCAGCAGCTTGGATAGGGGGCGTAGCGCCGGGGAGCTGTTTTTT.